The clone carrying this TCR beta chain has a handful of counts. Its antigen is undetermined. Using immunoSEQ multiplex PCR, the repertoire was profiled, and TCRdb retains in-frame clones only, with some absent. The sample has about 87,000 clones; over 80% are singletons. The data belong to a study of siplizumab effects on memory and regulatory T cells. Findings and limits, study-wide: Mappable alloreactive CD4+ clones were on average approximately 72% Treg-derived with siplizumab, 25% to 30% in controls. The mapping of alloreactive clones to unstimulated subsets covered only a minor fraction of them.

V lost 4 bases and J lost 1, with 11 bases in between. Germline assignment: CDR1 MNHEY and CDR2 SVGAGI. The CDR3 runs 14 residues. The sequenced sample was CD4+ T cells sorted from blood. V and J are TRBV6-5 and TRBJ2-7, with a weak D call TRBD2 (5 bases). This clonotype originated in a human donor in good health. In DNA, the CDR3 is TGTGCCAGCAGTTCTCCAGCGGTGTCCTACGAGCAGTACTTC. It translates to CASSSPAVSYEQYF.